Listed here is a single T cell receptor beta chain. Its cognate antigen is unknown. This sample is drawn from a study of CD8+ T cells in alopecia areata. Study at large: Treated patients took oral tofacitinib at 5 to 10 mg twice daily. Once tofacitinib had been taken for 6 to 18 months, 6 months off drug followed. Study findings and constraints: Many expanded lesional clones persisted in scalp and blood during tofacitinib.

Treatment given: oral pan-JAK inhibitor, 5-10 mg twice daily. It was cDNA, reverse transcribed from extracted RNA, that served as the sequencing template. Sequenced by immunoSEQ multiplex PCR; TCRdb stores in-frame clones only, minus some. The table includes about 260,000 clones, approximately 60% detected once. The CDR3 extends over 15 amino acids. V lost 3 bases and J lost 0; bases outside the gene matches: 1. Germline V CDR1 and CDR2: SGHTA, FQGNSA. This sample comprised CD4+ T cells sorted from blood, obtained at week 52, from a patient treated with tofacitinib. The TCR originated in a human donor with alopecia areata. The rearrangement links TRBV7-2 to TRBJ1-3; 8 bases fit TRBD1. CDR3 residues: CASSFTGGSGNTIYF. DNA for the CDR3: TGTGCCAGCAGCTTCACAGGGGGCTCTGGAAACACCATATATTTT.